The rows below give T cell receptor beta chains drawn from one sample of a study of shared clonotypes between healthy human individuals. Clones were sequenced by immunoSEQ multiplex PCR, and TCRdb holds only the in-frame ones, with some missing. In the table there are about 680,000 clones, 72% of which are singletons. The source material was memory CD4+ T cells sorted from blood. Source of these receptors: a woman aged 30 to 39 in good health. Both conserved end residues are part of each CDR3.

v_gene	j_gene	CDR3aa
TRBV15	TRBJ2-3	CATSRDLATDTQYF
TRBV27	TRBJ2-3	CASSSRLRGGSTDTQYF
TRBV5-4	TRBJ2-3	CASSSRADGLARALYF
TRBV19	TRBJ2-2	CASRRVNTGELFF
TRBV21-1	TRBJ2-3	CASSKALLAGGDVGTDTQYF
TRBV10-2	TRBJ2-3	CASSDRKATDTQYF
TRBV28	TRBJ1-2	CASTLPRTNYGYTF
TRBV7-3	TRBJ2-5	CASSVSGGRRQETQYF
TRBV7-9	TRBJ2-3	CASSLVGGNTDTQYF
TRBV5-1	TRBJ1-5	CASWDVGRPVGSNQPQHF
TRBV28	TRBJ2-7	CASTGSIYEQYF
TRBV7-9	TRBJ2-7	CASSLLVGSYEQYF
TRBV11-2	TRBJ1-4	CASSQGQGAEKLFF
TRBV7-8	TRBJ2-5	CASSYLWDQYF
TRBV2	TRBJ1-2	CASKGDGTNYGYTF
TRBV11-2	TRBJ2-3	CASSPIGGELDTQYF
TRBV2	TRBJ1-2	CASSYRGLNYGYTF
TRBV5-1	TRBJ2-1	CASSSTSGGYNEQFF
TRBV28	TRBJ1-2	CASSPRWRGDGYGYTF
TRBV7-3	TRBJ1-1	CASSSGPIRQGISEAFF
TRBV5-1	TRBJ1-1	CASSLVGTGSTEAFF
TRBV2	TRBJ1-2	CASSVKHGYTF
TRBV19	TRBJ2-3	CASSPTGLAVTDTQYF
TRBV2	TRBJ2-1	CASIREASYNEQFF
TRBV15	TRBJ2-1	CATSLDHNEQFF
TRBV23-1	TRBJ1-4	CASTTSQGRWATNEKLFF
TRBV4-2	TRBJ1-5	CASSQDEAGGNQPQHF
TRBV7-9	TRBJ1-1	CASSLSGFGEAFF
TRBV7-4	TRBJ1-1	CASSLVAGTNTEAFF
TRBV4-2	TRBJ2-3	CASSQDLSRRAWADTQYF
TRBV14	TRBJ2-7	CASSQGRTGLYEQYF
TRBV28	TRBJ1-2	CASGDQGARYLGGYTF
TRBV28	TRBJ1-1	CASNYRNTEAFF
TRBV18	TRBJ2-7	CASSPRAGNSYEQYF
TRBV5-1	TRBJ2-7	CASSLSGRDEQYF
TRBV29-1	TRBJ1-1	CSVEEGNEAFF
TRBV4-1	TRBJ2-7	CASSQVSGTGGREQYF
TRBV7-2	TRBJ2-5	CASSHGTAQETQYF
TRBV5-1	TRBJ1-1	CASSLVQGPEAFF
TRBV7-8	TRBJ1-5	CASSPGQGAGQPQHF